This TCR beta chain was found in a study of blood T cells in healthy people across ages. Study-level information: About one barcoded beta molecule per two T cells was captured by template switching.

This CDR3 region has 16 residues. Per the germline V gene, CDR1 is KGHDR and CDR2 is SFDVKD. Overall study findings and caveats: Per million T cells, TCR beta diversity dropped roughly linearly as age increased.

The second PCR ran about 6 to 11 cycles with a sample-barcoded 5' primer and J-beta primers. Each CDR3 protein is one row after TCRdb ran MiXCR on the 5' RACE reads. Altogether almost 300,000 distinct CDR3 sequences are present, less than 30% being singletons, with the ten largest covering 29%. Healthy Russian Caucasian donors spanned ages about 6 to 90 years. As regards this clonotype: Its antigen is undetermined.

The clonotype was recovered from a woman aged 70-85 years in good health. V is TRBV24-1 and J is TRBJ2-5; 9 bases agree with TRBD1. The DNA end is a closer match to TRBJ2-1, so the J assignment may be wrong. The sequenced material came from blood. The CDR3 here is CATSDPNSQGAEEQFF. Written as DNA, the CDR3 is TGTGCCACCAGTGATCCTAACTCACAGGGGGCAGAAGAGCAGTTCTTC.